Presented here are 28 T cell receptor beta chains from one specimen sequenced in a study of blood T cell repertoires in COVID-19. Clones were read by immunoSEQ multiplex PCR, and TCRdb kept only the in-frame ones, dropping some. This sample has around 160,000 clones, with around 82% found just once. Sequenced input: PBMCs or T cells enriched from blood (not recorded which). Source of these receptors: a man aged 35 to 55 who had recovered from COVID-19.

This sequence joins TRBV9 and TRBJ2-5; the D gene is possibly TRBD2 (5 bases). Trimming took off 3 bases at V and 1 base at J, with 10 bases between the two ends. The CDR3 covers 14 residues. Per germline, CDR1 SGDLS and CDR2 YYNGEE. CDR3 coding DNA: TGTGCCAGCAGCGCCCCGAGGGCCCAAGAGACCCAGTACTTC. It encodes CASSAPRAQETQYF.

This clone was recorded a few times. The chain joins TRBV5-4 to TRBJ2-7; D is ambiguous. The CDR3 runs 13 residues. CDR1 is SGHNT, CDR2 YYREEE, per germline (reference sequence). V lost 4 bases to trimming and J lost 3 bases, with 11 bases between them. For the CDR3, the DNA is TGTGCCAGCAGCGCGCAATGGAGCTACGAGCAGTACTTC. Translating it yields CASSAQWSYEQYF.

V gene TRBV5-1 combines with J gene TRBJ2-5; 11 positions agree with TRBD2. Trimming cost V 1 base and J 3 bases; bases outside gene matches: 14. CDR1 SGHRS and CDR2 YFSETQ come from the germline V gene. The CDR3 sequence is 19 residues long. Written as DNA, the CDR3 is TGCGCCAGCAGCTTGCGCACTACGAGTAGCGGGGGGGCCAAAGAGACCCAGTACTTC. Residues: CASSLRTTSSGGAKETQYF.

The V call is TRBV24-1, the J call TRBJ2-6; D is perhaps TRBD1 (6 bases). This CDR3 is built from 16 residues. Germline CDR1 and CDR2: KGHDR and SFDVKD. V was cut by 9 bases and J by 0 bases, with 14 bases left in between. The CDR3 nucleotides are TGTGCCACCGCCGGGACAACTTACTCTGGGGCCAACGTCCTGACTTTC. It yields the protein CATAGTTYSGANVLTF.

This rearrangement joins TRBV2 to TRBJ1-1; 7 nucleotides line up with TRBD1. Germline loops: CDR1 SNHLY, CDR2 FYNNEI. CDR3 length equals 13 residues. V gave up 11 bases and J gave up 1 base; unmatched junction bases: 7. This CDR3 reads CASKGARNTEAFF. The CDR3 DNA is TGTGCCTCTAAGGGGGCGCGGAACACTGAAGCTTTCTTT.

The V and J genes are TRBV10-2 and TRBJ2-1, with TRBD2 matching over 7 bases. The CDR3 runs to 15 residues. Germline V gene data show CDR1 as WSHSY and CDR2 as SAAADI. V dropped 6 bases and J dropped 0; count of bases not matched to a gene: 5. CDR3 DNA sequence: TGCGCCAGCAGACCACCTAGCGGCTCCTACAATGAGCAGTTCTTC. Translating gives CASRPPSGSYNEQFF.

The rearrangement joins TRBV3-1 (or the pseudogene TRBV3-2) to TRBJ1-2; TRBD1 aligns across 8 bases. Unmatched junction bases numbered 3, after V lost 3 bases and J lost 3 bases. CDR1 is LGHDT, CDR2 YNNKEL, per germline (reference sequence). This CDR3 region has 14 residues. The CDR3 protein is CASSHRGQDYGYTF. CDR3 coding DNA: TGTGCCAGCAGCCACAGGGGGCAGGACTATGGCTACACCTTC.

The chain recombines TRBV6-5 with TRBJ2-7; 8 nucleotides agree with TRBD1. Germline CDR1 reads MNHEY; CDR2 reads SVGAGI. V dropped 2 bases and J dropped 5; count of bases not matched to a gene: 5. This CDR3 spans 14 amino acids. CDR3 coding DNA: TGTGCCAGCAGTTACAGGACAGGGTCGGACGAGCAGTACTTC. This sequence encodes CASSYRTGSDEQYF.

The genes are TRBV5-8 and TRBJ2-3; 7 bases match TRBD2. Germline CDR1 reads SGHTS; CDR2 reads YDEGEE. The trim removed 2 bases at V and 2 bases at J, leaving 5 bases unmatched. This CDR3 region has 15 residues. The CDR3: CASSLTGGYTDTQYF. DNA of the CDR3: TGTGCCAGCAGCTTAACGGGGGGATACACAGATACGCAGTATTTT.

The J gene is TRBJ2-1, the V gene TRBV10-1; D possibly corresponds to TRBD2 (7 bases). The CDR3 consists of 15 residues. Germline V CDR1 and CDR2: WNHNN, SYGVQD (reference sequence). V was shortened by 6 bases and J by 8 bases, with 20 bases between the two germline ends. CDR3 coding DNA: TGCGCCAGCAGCCCCTCCCGGGGGGCCAAGGATGAGCAGTTCTTC. Translation gives CASSPSRGAKDEQFF.

For the CDR3, the DNA is TGTGCCAGCAGCTCGTCCCAGGGGATGAGCTCCTACAATGAGCAGTTCTTC. Protein sequence: CASSSSQGMSSYNEQFF. This chain uses TRBV5-8 with TRBJ2-1, with a tentative D call TRBD1 (6 bases). The V gene lost 3 bases and the J gene lost 0 bases, with 16 bases spanning the gap. Germline CDR1 is SGHTS and CDR2 is YDEGEE. CDR3 length: 17 residues.

This clone has at least ten counts. The DNA of the CDR3 is TGTGCCAGCAGCCTCCGCACATGGGGGGGCACAGATACGCAGTATTTT. Its translation: CASSLRTWGGTDTQYF. The chain couples TRBV14 to TRBJ2-3, with D possibly TRBD2 on 6 matching bases. CDR1 and CDR2 (germline): SGHDN, FVKESK. This CDR3 is built from 16 residues. Trimming left V 4 bases short and J 1 base short, with 15 bases between.

The gene calls are TRBV14 and TRBJ2-1; tentative D call: TRBD2 (5 bases). Trimming cost V 2 bases and J 9 bases, with 8 bases left between them. CDR1 and CDR2 (germline): SGHDN, FVKESK. This CDR3 has 12 residues. The CDR3 protein is CASSQSRVEQFF. The CDR3 DNA reads TGTGCCAGCAGCCAATCGCGGGTTGAGCAGTTCTTC.

This clone was seen just once. The chain couples TRBV2 to TRBJ1-5; 7 bases align to TRBD1. The CDR3 contains 15 residues. CDR1 and CDR2 (germline): SNHLY, FYNNEI. The V and J ends lost 0 bases and 9 bases, in that order; junction bases with no gene match: 8. The CDR3 protein is CASSEAPGSGGPQHF. The CDR3 DNA follows: TGTGCCAGCAGTGAAGCGCCCGGTTCAGGGGGGCCCCAGCATTTT.

This clone was recorded once. This rearrangement joins TRBV5-6 to TRBJ1-6; D gene uncertain. Germline V gives CDR1 SGHDT, CDR2 YYEEEE. V was trimmed by 0 bases and J by 14 bases, leaving 24 bases between them. This CDR3 is 17 amino acids long. The DNA for the CDR3 is TGTGCCAGCAGCTTGGCTGCGACAACCCTACTTCATTACACCCTCCACTTT. It yields the protein CASSLAATTLLHYTLHF.

This clone has only one observation. The chain links TRBV24-1 to TRBJ2-3; D uncertain. The length of the CDR3 is 16 residues. V was shortened by 2 bases and J by 4 bases, with 15 bases between the two germline ends. Germline lookup yields CDR1 KGHDR and CDR2 SFDVKD. CDR3 sequence reads: CATSDSTHIGADTQYF. CDR3 in DNA: TGTGCCACCAGTGATTCGACACACATAGGCGCAGATACGCAGTATTTT.

V and J are TRBV12-2 and TRBJ1-1; TRBD1, as called in the table, went unchecked against the DNA. TRBV12-2 is classified as a pseudogene. This CDR3 comprises 19 residues. CDR3: CASRPHRPTGTVVNTEAFF. The CDR3 nucleotides read TGTGCAAGTCGGCCCCACCGACCAACCGGGACAGTCGTTAACACTGAAGCTTTCTTT.

The chain links TRBV6-5 to TRBJ1-5; 7 bases match TRBD1. This CDR3 has 15 residues. V lost 6 bases, J lost 0 bases, and 5 bases stayed unmatched. The germline CDR1 and CDR2 sequences are MNHEY and SVGAGI. This CDR3 reads CASRSGQYSNQPQHF. CDR3 nucleotides: TGTGCCAGCAGGTCGGGACAGTATAGCAATCAGCCCCAGCATTTT.

This clone has more than one count but fewer than ten. The CDR3 region is CASSYTGAYGYTF. Here the CDR3 DNA reads TGTGCCAGTAGTTATACAGGGGCCTATGGCTACACCTTC. This chain uses TRBV19 with TRBJ1-2; 7 nucleotides match TRBD1. This CDR3 is built from 13 residues. Trimming took 5 bases from V and 4 from J; bases not matched to a gene: 4. Germline V gives CDR1 LNHDA, CDR2 SQIVND (reference sequence).

This rearrangement joins TRBV19 to TRBJ1-5; D is unclear. The germline gives CDR1 LNHDA, CDR2 SQIVND (reference sequence). The CDR3 runs 13 residues. Trimming removed 11 bases at V and 5 bases at J, with 16 bases between. The CDR3 reads CAAAQLQYQPQHF. The CDR3 DNA reads TGTGCCGCAGCGCAGCTTCAATATCAGCCCCAGCATTTT.

The chain has TRBV2 and TRBJ2-1, with D unclear. V lost 3 bases to trimming and J lost 0 bases, with 6 bases between them. The CDR3 extends over 14 amino acids. Per the germline V gene, CDR1 is SNHLY and CDR2 is FYNNEI. The CDR3 DNA reads as TGTGCCAGCAGTGAGTGGAGCTCCTACAATGAGCAGTTCTTC. Translating gives CASSEWSSYNEQFF.

This chain uses TRBV19 with TRBJ1-5; D is perhaps TRBD1 (6 bases). The CDR3 loop spans 16 amino acids. Germline V gene sequence: CDR1 LNHDA, CDR2 SQIVND (reference sequence). Trimming removed 7 bases at V and 9 bases at J, with 25 bases between. The CDR3 bases are TGTGCCAGTACCCTAACCCAGAAGGGGGGGAGGCGGCCCCAGCATTTT. Encoded protein: CASTLTQKGGRRPQHF.

The V gene is TRBV6-5, the J gene TRBJ1-5, with TRBD1 matching over 7 bases. The trim removed 4 bases at V and 6 bases at J, leaving 9 bases unmatched. The germline gives CDR1 MNHEY, CDR2 SVGAGI. The CDR3 is 15 amino acids. CDR3 residues: CASSSDRRTVQPQHF. CDR3 DNA sequence: TGTGCCAGCAGTTCGGACAGGAGGACGGTTCAGCCCCAGCATTTT.

This clone was recorded a few times. The chain uses TRBV2 and TRBJ2-3; TRBD2 matches at 12 bases. This CDR3 region has 12 residues. Germline V gene sequence: CDR1 SNHLY, CDR2 FYNNEI. The ends lost 6 bases at V and 9 bases at J; junction bases unmatched: 1. The CDR3 DNA reads as TGTGCCAGCAGACTAGCGGGGGGAACGCAGTATTTT. This sequence encodes CASRLAGGTQYF.

The CDR3 spells CASSHLRGSTDTQYF. The CDR3 DNA is TGTGCCAGTAGTCACCTCAGGGGTTCCACAGATACGCAGTATTTT. This chain joins TRBV19 and TRBJ2-3; possible D gene TRBD1, 6 bases. Trimming took off 5 bases at V and 2 bases at J, with 14 bases between the two ends. The germline CDR1 and CDR2 sequences are LNHDA and SQIVND (reference sequence). There are 15 residues in the CDR3.

V gene TRBV7-9 combines with J gene TRBJ2-1; 11 positions agree with TRBD2. Germline CDR1 and CDR2: SEHNR and FQNEAQ (reference sequence). CDR3 length: 15 residues. V lost 3 bases, J lost 3 bases, and 1 base stayed unmatched. The CDR3 spells CASSLGTSGYNEQFF. CDR3 bases: TGTGCCAGCAGCTTGGGGACTAGCGGCTACAATGAGCAGTTCTTC.

This sequence joins TRBV10-3 and TRBJ2-2, with 8 bases identical to TRBD2. The CDR3 loop spans 15 amino acids. Germline assignment: CDR1 ENHRY and CDR2 SYGVKD. Trimming at V came to 7 bases and at J to 4 bases, leaving 8 bases not matched to a gene. CDR3 sequence reads: CAITPGGPRTGELFF. The DNA of the CDR3 is TGTGCCATCACCCCGGGGGGGCCGCGCACCGGGGAGCTGTTTTTT.

This rearrangement joins TRBV30 to TRBJ1-2, with D perhaps matching TRBD1 (6 bases). V was clipped by 4 bases and J by 6 bases, with 12 bases between them. Germline CDR1 is GTSNPN and CDR2 is SVGIG (reference sequence). The CDR3 consists of 12 residues. The CDR3 bases are TGTGCCTGGAATAGGGGGGGACATGGCTACACCTTC. Translating it yields CAWNRGGHGYTF.